A selection of T cell receptor beta chains follows, all from one sample in a study of OX40 agonist ivuxolimab in advanced cancers. The table came from immunoSEQ multiplex PCR; TCRdb's copy has only in-frame clones and leaves some out. In the table there are around 55,000 clones, around 77% of which are singletons. Material: CD4+ or CD8+ T cells sorted from blood, obtained in a trial of the OX40 agonist ivuxolimab. All receptors come from an adult with an advanced solid tumor such as melanoma, head and neck, liver or kidney cancer. The CDR3 runs from the conserved cysteine through the conserved F or W. A D gene is named only where the DNA matches it firmly. Where a row states a size, it is once, few, many or the class of an expanded clone; other rows omit it.

v_call	clone_size	d_call	j_call	cdr3_nt	cdr3_aa
TRBV29-1	.	.	TRBJ2-7	TGCAGCGCCCGGTGGGGCTACGAGCAGTACTTC	CSARWGYEQYF
TRBV7-2	.	.	TRBJ2-1	TGTGCCAGCAGCTTACAGCGGAGCTCCTACAATGAGCAGTTCTTC	CASSLQRSSYNEQFF
TRBV15	.	.	TRBJ2-5	TGTGCCACCAGCTCTTATGAGGCTAAAGGGGCCCAGTACTTC	CATSSYEAKGAQYF
TRBV11-2	.	.	TRBJ2-7	TGTGCCAGCAGAGACCTCCGGAGCTGGGGGGAGAGCTCCTACGAGCAGTACTTC	CASRDLRSWGESSYEQYF
TRBV7-3	medium-sized	.	TRBJ1-1	TGTGCCAGCAGTCAAGGGCAGGGGTCTGAAGCTTTCTTT	CASSQGQGSEAFF
TRBV7-9	.	.	TRBJ1-5	TGTGCCAGCAGCTTAGCGAATTCGGGGGATCAGCCCCAGCATTTT	CASSLANSGDQPQHF
TRBV10-1	.	.	TRBJ2-7	TGCGCCAGCAGTGAGCAGGGTTCTGGCTCCTACGAGCAGTACTTC	CASSEQGSGSYEQYF
TRBV5-1	.	.	TRBJ1-6	TGCGCCAGCAGCTTGAGTACGATGATCTCCTATAATTCACCCCTCCACTTT	CASSLSTMISYNSPLHF
TRBV7-9	once	.	TRBJ1-1	TGTGCCAGCAGCCCCCAACGGAAGAACACTGAAGCTTTCTTT	CASSPQRKNTEAFF
TRBV28	few	.	TRBJ1-5	TGTGCCAGCAGTCCCTCCACAGGGTTATCTCAGCCCCAGCATTTT	CASSPSTGLSQPQHF
TRBV10-2	.	.	TRBJ1-2	TGCGCCAGCACCCTAGGAAGGCAGAGTCTCTATGGCTACACCTTC	CASTLGRQSLYGYTF
TRBV7-6	.	.	TRBJ1-5	TGTGCCAGCAGCTTAAGAAGGGATCAGCCCCAGCATTTT	CASSLRRDQPQHF
TRBV7-2	.	TRBD1	TRBJ1-3	TGTGCCAGCAGCTTGGGACAGGGGCGAGGAAACACCATATATTTT	CASSLGQGRGNTIYF
TRBV28	.	.	TRBJ2-6	TGTGCCAGCAGCCCAGACAGTTCAGGGGCCAACGTCCTGACTTTC	CASSPDSSGANVLTF
TRBV7-9	.	TRBD2	TRBJ2-3	TGTGCCAGCAGCCCGGGACTAGCGGGAAGGACAGATACGCAGTATTTT	CASSPGLAGRTDTQYF
TRBV5-1	.	.	TRBJ1-5	TGCGCCAGCAGCTTAGAATCAGACGGACAGCCCCAGCATTTT	CASSLESDGQPQHF
TRBV10-3	once	TRBD2	TRBJ2-1	TGTGCCATCAGTGCAGGACTAGCGGGGGGGGTTAGTGAATCCTACAATGAGCAGTTCTTC	CAISAGLAGGVSESYNEQFF
TRBV25-1	.	TRBD1	TRBJ1-2	TGTGCCAGCAGCGAATCAATGACAGGGGGTACCTATGGCTACACCTTC	CASSESMTGGTYGYTF
TRBV19	once	.	TRBJ2-3	TGTGCCAGTAGACCCCTCTTTGCCTCTAGCACAGATACGCAGTATTTT	CASRPLFASSTDTQYF
TRBV18	.	TRBD2	TRBJ2-3	TGTGCCAGCTCACCACGACTAGCGGGGAGCACAGATACGCAGTATTTT	CASSPRLAGSTDTQYF
TRBV5-1	.	TRBD1	TRBJ2-3	TGCGCCAGCAGCCTGGGACAGGGTTCAGATACGCAGTATTTT	CASSLGQGSDTQYF
TRBV7-2	.	.	TRBJ2-3	TGTGCCAGCAGCCAAGTACGGGGGCAGGATACGCAGTATTTT	CASSQVRGQDTQYF
TRBV11-2	.	TRBD2	TRBJ2-5	TGTGCCAGCAGCTCGCGCGGGGGGGCGGAGACCCAGTACTTC	CASSSRGGAETQYF
TRBV2	once	.	TRBJ1-1	TGTGCCAGCAGTGCTATGTTGGGGAACACTGAAGCTTTCTTT	CASSAMLGNTEAFF
TRBV6-1	.	TRBD2	TRBJ2-3	TGTGCCAGCAGTCCCGGGACTACCACAGATACGCAGTATTTT	CASSPGTTTDTQYF
TRBV18	few	.	TRBJ2-7	TGTGCCAGCTCACCACTTGGGACGGACTACGAGCAGTACTTC	CASSPLGTDYEQYF
TRBV5-1	.	TRBD1	TRBJ2-7	TGCGCCAGCAGCTCCCCCGGGTGGGACAGGGAGGACGAGCAGTACTTC	CASSSPGWDREDEQYF
TRBV2	.	.	TRBJ1-4	TGTGCCAGCAGTCCCCAGTGGGGGGAAAAACTGTTTTTT	CASSPQWGEKLFF
TRBV18	.	.	TRBJ2-5	TGTGCCAGCTCACCATCGACAGGAACGCAAGAGACCCAGTACTTC	CASSPSTGTQETQYF
TRBV2	.	TRBD2	TRBJ2-3	TGTGCCAGCAGTAAGACTAGCGACACAGATACGCAGTATTTT	CASSKTSDTDTQYF
TRBV5-4	.	.	TRBJ2-2	TGTGCCAGCAGCTTGGCGGGCAGGGTGACCGGGGAGCTGTTTTTT	CASSLAGRVTGELFF